This TCR beta chain derives from a study of technical replicates of blood from a handful of donors. V was trimmed by 5 bases and J by 0 bases, leaving 13 bases between them. There are 16 residues in the CDR3. Germline V gives CDR1 MNHEY, CDR2 SMNVEV (reference sequence). This clone was seen only once. Profiled with immunoSEQ multiplex PCR; TCRdb holds only in-frame clones, not every one. The sample consists of around 13,000 clones, roughly four fifths of them appearing once. The gene calls are TRBV27 and TRBJ2-2; no clear D gene. This sequence was found in a human donor in good health. Sequenced material: PBMCs. The chain's CDR3 is CASSQASYSNTGELFF. The CDR3 DNA follows: TGTGCCAGCAGTCAAGCGTCTTACTCGAACACCGGGGAGCTGTTTTTT.